Here is one T cell receptor (beta chain) with its context. The sample belongs to a study of blood T cell repertoires in COVID-19. This CDR3 region has 14 residues. Per germline, CDR1 SGHVS and CDR2 FQNEAQ. The V gene end was trimmed by 5 bases and the J gene end by 4 bases; junction bases not matched to a gene: 4. Assay: immunoSEQ multiplex PCR; the TCRdb copy retains only in-frame clones and omits some. The sample has a few hundred thousand clones, about 89% seen once; the top ten hold approximately 12%. Sequenced material: peripheral blood. This chain joins TRBV7-8 and TRBJ2-7, with 11 nucleotides matching TRBD1. This clonotype originated in a woman aged 55-70 years with acute or convalescent COVID-19. CDR3 nucleotides: TGTGCCAGCAGCGTCCGGGACAGGGGGTACGAGCAGTACTTC. This gives the protein CASSVRDRGYEQYF. Looking up the rest from reference TRBV7-8 and TRBJ2-7 gives the full variable domain: GAGVSQSPRYKVAKRGQDVALRCDPISGHVSLFWYQQALGQGPEFLTYFQNEAQLDKSGLPSDRFFAERPEGSVSTLKIQRTQQEDSAVYLCASSVRDRGYEQYFGPGTRLTVT.